The clone carrying this T cell receptor (beta chain) was detected ten times or more. These data belong to a study of T-cell memory formation after mild COVID-19. TCRdb passed the 5' RACE reads through MiXCR, listing each CDR3 protein once. This sample has 200,000 to 250,000 distinct CDR3 sequences, with roughly 10% found just once. The TCR comes from a man between 18 and 35 years old who had mild COVID-19 (a few samples of this study predate the infection). Cell type and time point are not known. Material: PBMCs or a T cell subset sorted from them (not recorded which).

The CDR3 nucleotides are TGTGCCAGCAAGTGGACAGATCGTGCAGATACGCAGTATTTT. It codes for CASKWTDRADTQYF. This chain joins TRBV5-5 and TRBJ2-3; a weak D match, TRBD1 (6 bases). V was clipped by 6 bases and J by 4 bases, with 15 bases between them. Per the germline V gene, CDR1 is SGHKS and CDR2 is YYEKEE (reference sequence). CDR3 length: 14 residues.